This entry lists 16 T cell receptor beta chains sequenced from one sample in a study of T cells after yellow fever vaccination. From the 5' RACE reads, TCRdb called clonotypes with MiXCR, one entry per CDR3 protein. The table has 620,000 or so distinct CDR3 sequences, 17% seen once. The sequencing here drew on PBMCs, taken 5 days after the first yellow fever vaccination. These receptors all stem from a man aged 18 to 29 who received the YFV17D yellow fever vaccine.

This clonotype was recorded many times. CDR3 bases: TGCGCCAGCAGGAGGACTGACAATGAGCAGTTCTTC. Residues: CASRRTDNEQFF. The chain employs TRBV5-1 and TRBJ2-1, with D maybe TRBD2 (5 bases). This CDR3 is built from 12 residues. With 5 bases removed from V and 5 bases from J, the gap between germline ends came to 8 bases. CDR1 is SGHRS, CDR2 YFSETQ, per germline.

J is TRBJ2-7 and V is TRBV5-1; D is ambiguous. The V end lost 0 bases, the J end lost 0 bases, and 13 bases lay between the germline ends. The germline CDR1 and CDR2 sequences are SGHRS and YFSETQ. The CDR3 is 16 residues long. The CDR3 DNA reads as TGCGCCAGCAGCTTGGAAAGCCCCAGGCGCTCCTACGAGCAGTACTTC. Protein product: CASSLESPRRSYEQYF.

V and J are TRBV3-1 and TRBJ2-7; TRBD2 aligns across 8 bases. Trimming took 0 bases from V and 3 from J; bases not matched to a gene: 1. Per the germline V gene, CDR1 is LGHDT and CDR2 is YNNKEL (reference sequence). This CDR3 region has 14 residues. CDR3 DNA: TGTGCCAGCAGCCAAGATGGGACTAGCTACGAGCAGTACGTC. Its translation: CASSQDGTSYEQYV.

In this sample, this clonotype turned up a few times. The chain recombines TRBV29-1 with TRBJ2-7; D remains unclear. Deletions cut 0 bases from V and 5 bases from J, with 5 bases between. The CDR3 consists of 11 residues. The germline V gene has CDR1 SQVTM and CDR2 ANQGSEA. In DNA form, the CDR3 reads TGCAGCGTTGAAGATTGGGACGAGCAGTACTTC. Translated: CSVEDWDEQYF.

There are many counts of this clonotype. The CDR3 sequence: CATSDQGETQYF. The CDR3 coding sequence is TGTGCCACCAGTGATCAGGGAGAGACCCAGTACTTC. The rearrangement uses TRBV24-1 and TRBJ2-5; maybe TRBD1 (5 bases). Trimming shortened V by 3 bases and J by 4 bases, and 5 bases separated the two germline ends. This CDR3 is built from 12 residues. CDR1 is KGHDR, CDR2 SFDVKD, per germline.

This clonotype showed up just a few times. V gene TRBV5-1 combines with J gene TRBJ2-3; maybe TRBD2 (5 bases). Germline V CDR1 and CDR2: SGHRS, YFSETQ. This CDR3 spans 14 amino acids. Trimming removed 2 bases at V and 1 base at J, with 8 bases between. This CDR3 is CASSFSEGTDTQYF. In DNA, the CDR3 is TGCGCCAGCAGCTTCTCGGAGGGCACAGATACGCAGTATTTT.

This clonotype was counted only a few times. V and J are TRBV7-6 and TRBJ2-3; 10 bases match TRBD2. The CDR3 runs to 14 residues. V was clipped by 6 bases and J by 5 bases; unmatched bases: 5. Germline values: CDR1 SGHVS, CDR2 FNYEAQ. CDR3 sequence: CASSFSGGIDTQYF. The CDR3 coding sequence is TGTGCCAGCAGTTTTAGCGGGGGGATAGATACGCAGTATTTT. Complete variable domain (other parts from reference TRBV7-6 and TRBJ2-3): GAGVSQSPRYKVTKRGQDVALRCDPISGHVSLYWYRQALGQGPEFLTYFNYEAQQDKSGLPNDRFSAERPEGSISTLTIQRTEQRDSAMYRCASSFSGGIDTQYFGPGTRLTVL.

This clonotype was observed at least ten times. The chain links TRBV30 to TRBJ1-6, with TRBD1 identical over 7 bases. This CDR3 has 16 residues. Germline assignment: CDR1 GTSNPN and CDR2 SVGIG (reference sequence). V lost 0 bases and J lost 9; bases outside the gene matches: 11. The CDR3 sequence: CAWSVLPRGNISPLHF. The CDR3 DNA is TGTGCCTGGAGTGTACTCCCCAGGGGGAATATTTCACCCCTCCACTTT.

In its sample, this clonotype was seen many times. This rearrangement joins TRBV4-3 to TRBJ2-6, with 7 bases aligning to TRBD1. This CDR3 has 19 amino acids. The germline V gene has CDR1 LGHNA and CDR2 YSLEER. The ends lost 3 bases at V and 3 bases at J; junction bases unmatched: 14. This CDR3 is CASSQDNQGVVGGANVLTF. DNA for the CDR3: TGCGCCAGCAGCCAGGATAATCAGGGGGTGGTTGGTGGGGCCAACGTCCTGACTTTC.

There are many counts of this clonotype. The rearrangement uses TRBV11-1 and TRBJ2-7; the match to TRBD1 covers 7 bases. The CDR3 consists of 13 residues. J gave up 3 bases and V 4 bases, and 3 bases lay outside the gene matches. Looked up from germline, CDR1 is SGHAT and CDR2 is FQDESV (reference sequence). The CDR3 reads CASSSGQSYEQYV. The CDR3 region has the DNA TGTGCCAGCAGCTCGGGACAGAGCTACGAGCAGTACGTC.

This chain uses TRBV5-1 with TRBJ1-2; maybe TRBD1 (5 bases). CDR1 and CDR2 from the germline V gene are SGHRS and YFSETQ. The CDR3 contains 16 residues. The V gene lost 5 bases and the J gene lost 0 bases, with 17 bases spanning the gap. CDR3 protein: CASRTLGETANYGYTF. As DNA, the CDR3 is TGCGCCAGCAGGACTCTAGGGGAAACCGCTAACTATGGCTACACCTTC.

The CDR3 DNA is TGTGCCAGCAGTTACCTCTCTAGCGGGGGGGGCAATGAGCAGTTCTTC. Translation gives CASSYLSSGGGNEQFF. The genes are TRBV6-5 and TRBJ2-1, with 12 bases matching TRBD2. Looked up from germline, CDR1 is MNHEY and CDR2 is SVGAGI. This CDR3 comprises 16 residues. V lost 2 bases, J lost 6 bases, and 5 bases stayed unmatched.

The chain couples TRBV4-1 to TRBJ2-5; 9 bases map to TRBD2. This CDR3 comprises 17 residues. J was trimmed by 5 bases and V by 4 bases; bases with no gene match: 14. Germline V gene sequence: CDR1 MGHRA, CDR2 YSYEKL. CDR3 coding DNA: TGCGCCAGCAGCCCCCGCAGGTCTAGCGGGGATCGTGAGACCCAGTACTTC. It codes for CASSPRRSSGDRETQYF.

This chain connects TRBV27 to TRBJ1-6; the match to TRBD1 covers 9 bases. CDR3 length: 15 residues. Looked up from germline, CDR1 is MNHEY and CDR2 is SMNVEV (reference sequence). V lost 7 bases to trimming and J lost 5 bases; unmatched junction nucleotides: 6. The chain's CDR3 is CASTHRDRDNSPLHF. The CDR3 DNA sequence: TGTGCCAGCACTCACCGGGACAGGGATAATTCACCCCTCCACTTT.

This sequence joins TRBV4-3 and TRBJ1-3, with D perhaps matching TRBD1 (5 bases). The CDR3 extends over 17 amino acids. Germline V gene lookup returns CDR1 LGHNA and CDR2 YSLEER. Trimming cost V 0 bases and J 0 bases, with 12 bases left between them. For the CDR3, the DNA is TGCGCCAGCAGCCAAGATATGGGGGACTTCTCTGGAAACACCATATATTTT. Encoded protein: CASSQDMGDFSGNTIYF.

This clonotype has a handful of counts. The chain recombines TRBV9 with TRBJ2-7, with D tentatively TRBD1 (8 bases). The CDR3 runs to 15 residues. The V end lost 4 bases, the J end lost 4 bases, and 18 bases lay between the germline ends. The germline CDR1 and CDR2 sequences are SGDLS and YYNGEE. The CDR3 loop reads CASSPYRGGWYEQYF. CDR3 in DNA: TGTGCCAGCAGCCCCTACAGGGGGGGGTGGTACGAGCAGTACTTC.